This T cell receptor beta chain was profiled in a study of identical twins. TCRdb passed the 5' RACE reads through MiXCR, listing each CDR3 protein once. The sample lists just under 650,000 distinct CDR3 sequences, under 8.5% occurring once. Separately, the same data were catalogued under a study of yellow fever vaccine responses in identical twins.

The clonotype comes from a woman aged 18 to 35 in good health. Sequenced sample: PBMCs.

CDR3 sequence (DNA): TGTGCCAGCAGTTACGATTCTAGCGGGGGGGCTTGGACAGATACGCAGTATTTT. It specifies CASSYDSSGGAWTDTQYF. The chain links TRBV6-5 to TRBJ2-3; 12 bases are a match to TRBD2. Trimming cost V 2 bases and J 3 bases; bases outside gene matches: 9. CDR3 length equals 18 residues. The germline V gene has CDR1 MNHEY and CDR2 SVGAGI.